This entry concerns a single T cell receptor (beta chain). Its antigen remains unidentified. Treatment indicated: approximately 9-day PBMC culture with coronavirus spike peptide pools or control peptides (ViraFEST assay). First, ViraFEST expanded antigen-specific T cells with peptide pools, and next it sequenced the TCRs. Cell culture was performed with about 2 million PBMCs per well in the presence of about 11 IU/ml IL-2 and 10 ug/ml peptide pools. The germline V gene encodes CDR1 SGHAT and CDR2 FQNNGV. The CDR3 length is 15 residues. V dropped 3 bases and J dropped 6 bases, with 15 bases sitting between them. Scientists ran DNA taken from cultured CD4+ T cells through the Oncomine TCR Beta short-read assay for sequencing. TCRdb reanalysed the PCR reads using MiXCR and keeps one entry per CDR3 protein. The sample yields 10,000 to 15,000 distinct CDR3 sequences, 60% to 70% seen once. The sample belongs to a study of vaccination and CD4 T cells after COVID-19. Study-level background: Six men and four women formed the convalescents, two being Hispanic.

This TCR was sampled from a human donor who had recovered from COVID-19. The chain combines TRBV11-2 with TRBJ2-1; the D gene is possibly TRBD2 (5 bases). The sequenced sample consisted of CD4+ T cells from blood, cultured in vitro. The CDR3 region is CASSFPLGRVNEQFF. The CDR3, as DNA: TGTGCCAGCAGCTTCCCACTAGGACGGGTCAATGAGCAGTTCTTC. The full variable domain, completed using reference TRBV11-2 and TRBJ2-1, is EAGVAQSPRYKIIEKRQSVAFWCNPISGHATLYWYQQILGQGPKLLIQFQNNGVVDDSQLPKDRFSAERLKGVDSTLKIQPAKLEDSAVYLCASSFPLGRVNEQFFGPGTRLTVL.